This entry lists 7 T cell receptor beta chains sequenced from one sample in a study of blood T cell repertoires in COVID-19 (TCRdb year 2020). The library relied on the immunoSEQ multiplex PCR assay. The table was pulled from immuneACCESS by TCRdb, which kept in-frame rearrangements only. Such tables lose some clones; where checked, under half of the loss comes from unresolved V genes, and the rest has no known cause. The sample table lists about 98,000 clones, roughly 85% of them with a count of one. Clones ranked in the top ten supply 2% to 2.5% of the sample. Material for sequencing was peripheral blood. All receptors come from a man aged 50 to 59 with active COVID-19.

CDR3 sequence: CASSFRGQETQYF. The CDR3 nucleotides are TGTGCCAGCAGCTTTAGAGGTCAAGAGACCCAGTACTTC. This chain links TRBV11-2 with TRBJ2-5; D remains ambiguous. Germline values: CDR1 SGHAT, CDR2 FQNNGV. The CDR3 runs to 13 residues. The V end lost 3 bases, the J end lost 2 bases, and 7 bases lay between the germline ends.

The CDR3 DNA is TGCGCCAGCAGCTTGGACCCCGGGGATCAGCCCCAGCATTTT. Amino acids: CASSLDPGDQPQHF. The chain links TRBV5-1 to TRBJ1-5; D remains ambiguous. The CDR3 has 14 residues. From germline, CDR1 is SGHRS and CDR2 YFSETQ. Trimming shortened V by 0 bases and J by 5 bases, and 9 bases separated the two germline ends.

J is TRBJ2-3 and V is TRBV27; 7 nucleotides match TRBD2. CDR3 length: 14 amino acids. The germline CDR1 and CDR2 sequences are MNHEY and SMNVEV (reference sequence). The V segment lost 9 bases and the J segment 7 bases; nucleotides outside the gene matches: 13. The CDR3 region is CASQRDSASHTQYF. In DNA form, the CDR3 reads TGTGCCAGTCAGCGGGACTCAGCTTCCCATACGCAGTATTTT.

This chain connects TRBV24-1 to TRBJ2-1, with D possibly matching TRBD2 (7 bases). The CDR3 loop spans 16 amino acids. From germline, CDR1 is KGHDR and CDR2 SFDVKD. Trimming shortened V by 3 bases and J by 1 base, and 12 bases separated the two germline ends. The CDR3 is CATSDGGASSYNEQFF. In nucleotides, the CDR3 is TGTGCCACCAGTGATGGGGGGGCGTCATCCTACAATGAGCAGTTCTTC.

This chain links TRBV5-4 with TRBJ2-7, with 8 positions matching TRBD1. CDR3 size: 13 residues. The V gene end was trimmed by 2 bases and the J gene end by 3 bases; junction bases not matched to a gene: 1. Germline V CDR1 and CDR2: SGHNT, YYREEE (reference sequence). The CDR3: CASSLTGGYEQYF. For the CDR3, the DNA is TGTGCCAGCAGCTTAACAGGGGGCTACGAGCAGTACTTC.

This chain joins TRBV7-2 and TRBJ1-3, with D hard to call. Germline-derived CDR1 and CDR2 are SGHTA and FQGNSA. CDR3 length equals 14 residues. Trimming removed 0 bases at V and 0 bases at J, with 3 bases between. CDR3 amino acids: CASSLAHSGNTIYF. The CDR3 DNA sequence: TGTGCCAGCAGCTTAGCCCACTCTGGAAACACCATATATTTT. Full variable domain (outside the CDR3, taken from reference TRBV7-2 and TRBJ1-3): GAGVSQSPSNKVTEKGKDVELRCDPISGHTALYWYRQSLGQGLEFLIYFQGNSAPDKSGLPSDRFSAERTGGSVSTLTIQRTQQEDSAVYLCASSLAHSGNTIYFGEGSWLTVV.

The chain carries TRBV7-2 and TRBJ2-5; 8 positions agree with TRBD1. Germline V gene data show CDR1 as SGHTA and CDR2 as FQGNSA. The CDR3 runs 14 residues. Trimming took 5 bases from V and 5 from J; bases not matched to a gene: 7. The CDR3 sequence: CASSPTRTGETQYF. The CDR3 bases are TGTGCCAGCAGCCCTACCCGGACAGGGGAGACCCAGTACTTC.